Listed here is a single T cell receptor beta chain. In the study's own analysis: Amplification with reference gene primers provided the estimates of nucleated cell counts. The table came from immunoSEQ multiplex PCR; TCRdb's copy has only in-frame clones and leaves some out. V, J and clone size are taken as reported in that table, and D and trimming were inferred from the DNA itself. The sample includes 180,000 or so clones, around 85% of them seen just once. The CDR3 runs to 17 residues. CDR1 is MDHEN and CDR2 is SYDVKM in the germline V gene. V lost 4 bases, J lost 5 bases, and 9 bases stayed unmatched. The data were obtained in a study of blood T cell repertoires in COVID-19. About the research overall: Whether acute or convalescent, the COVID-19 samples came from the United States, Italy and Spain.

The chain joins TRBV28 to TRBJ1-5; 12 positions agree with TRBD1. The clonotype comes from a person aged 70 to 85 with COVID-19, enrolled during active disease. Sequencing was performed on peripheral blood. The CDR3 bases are TGTGCCAGCAGTTCCCCAGGGACAGGGGGCAGGGATCAGCCCCAGCATTTT. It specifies CASSSPGTGGRDQPQHF.